This TCR beta chain stems from a study of blood T cell repertoires in COVID-19. Study in general: Sources were T cells, B-cell-depleted T cells, or PBMCs; the material itself was cDNA or gDNA.

This CDR3 has 16 residues. Germline values: CDR1 SEHNR, CDR2 FQNEAQ (reference sequence). Germline trimming cut 2 bases from V and 0 bases from J; bases unmatched to any gene: 1. Study processing details: Amplification of reference gene primers was used by the study to estimate nucleated cell counts. Libraries were prepared by immunoSEQ multiplex PCR; TCRdb keeps only in-frame clonotypes and omits some of them. V and J calls and clone size come straight from that table; D and trimming were deduced from the DNA. The sample includes about 140,000 clones, roughly nine tenths of them seen just once. V is TRBV7-9 and J is TRBJ2-7; 13 nucleotides match TRBD2. The material sequenced was peripheral blood. This sequence originates from a human donor in a cohort sampled during active COVID-19. This chain's CDR3 is CASSLRTSGSSYEQYF. The CDR3 DNA reads as TGTGCCAGCAGCTTAAGGACTAGCGGGAGCTCCTACGAGCAGTACTTC. The full variable domain, rest sourced from reference TRBV7-9 and TRBJ2-7, is DTGVSQNPRHKITKRGQNVTFRCDPISEHNRLYWYRQTLGQGPEFLTYFQNEAQLEKSRLLSDRFSAERPKGSFSTLEIQRTEQGDSAMYLCASSLRTSGSSYEQYFGPGTRLTVT.